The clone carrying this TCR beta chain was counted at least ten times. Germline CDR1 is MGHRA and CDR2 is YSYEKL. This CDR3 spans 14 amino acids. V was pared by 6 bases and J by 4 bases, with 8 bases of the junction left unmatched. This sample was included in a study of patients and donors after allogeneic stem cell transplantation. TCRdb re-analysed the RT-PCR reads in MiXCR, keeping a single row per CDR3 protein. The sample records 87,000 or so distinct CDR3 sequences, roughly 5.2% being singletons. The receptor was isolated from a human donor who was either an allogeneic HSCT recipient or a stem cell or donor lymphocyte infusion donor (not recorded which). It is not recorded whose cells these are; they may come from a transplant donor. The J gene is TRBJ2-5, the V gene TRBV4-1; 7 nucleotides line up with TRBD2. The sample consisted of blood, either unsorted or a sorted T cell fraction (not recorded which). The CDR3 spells CASRRGLSAETQYF. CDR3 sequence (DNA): TGCGCCAGCAGACGGGGACTATCGGCAGAGACCCAGTACTTC.